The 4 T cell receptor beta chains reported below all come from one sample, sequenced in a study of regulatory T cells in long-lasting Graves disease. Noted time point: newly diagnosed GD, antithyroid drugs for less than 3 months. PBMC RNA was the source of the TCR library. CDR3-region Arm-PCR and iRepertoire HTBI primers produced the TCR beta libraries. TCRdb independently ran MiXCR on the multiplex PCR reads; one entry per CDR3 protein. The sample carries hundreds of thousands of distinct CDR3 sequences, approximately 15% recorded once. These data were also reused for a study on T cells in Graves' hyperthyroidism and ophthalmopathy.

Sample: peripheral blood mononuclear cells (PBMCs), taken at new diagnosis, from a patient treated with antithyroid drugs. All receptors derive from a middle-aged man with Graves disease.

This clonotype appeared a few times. This CDR3 reads CASSPFNTYEQYF. CDR3 DNA sequence: TGTGCCAGCAGCCCCTTTAATACCTACGAGCAGTACTTC. The rearrangement uses TRBV9 and TRBJ2-7; D remains unclear. Per germline, CDR1 SGDLS and CDR2 YYNGEE. V lost 4 bases, J lost 2 bases, and 10 bases lay in between. The length of the CDR3 is 13 residues.

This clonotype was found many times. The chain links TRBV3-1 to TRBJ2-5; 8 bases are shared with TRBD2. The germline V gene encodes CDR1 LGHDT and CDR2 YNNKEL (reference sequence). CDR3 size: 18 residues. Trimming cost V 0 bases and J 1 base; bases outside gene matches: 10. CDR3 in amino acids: CASSQEIHRRGAQETQYF. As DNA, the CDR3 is TGTGCCAGCAGCCAAGAAATCCATCGGCGGGGGGCCCAAGAGACCCAGTACTTC.

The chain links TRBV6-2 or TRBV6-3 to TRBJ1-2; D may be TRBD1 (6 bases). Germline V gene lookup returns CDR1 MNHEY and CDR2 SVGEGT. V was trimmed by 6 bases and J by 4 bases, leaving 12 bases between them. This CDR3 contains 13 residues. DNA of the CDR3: TGTGCCAGCAGACCTCGGGGGGCCTATGGCTACACCTTC. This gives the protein CASRPRGAYGYTF.

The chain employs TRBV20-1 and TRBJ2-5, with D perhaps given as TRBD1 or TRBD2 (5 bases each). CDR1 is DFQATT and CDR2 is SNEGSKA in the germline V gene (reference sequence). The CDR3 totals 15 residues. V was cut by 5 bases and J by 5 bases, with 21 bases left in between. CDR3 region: CSALKPSGAGETQYF. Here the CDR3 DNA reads TGCAGTGCTCTGAAACCCTCCGGGGCCGGTGAGACCCAGTACTTC.